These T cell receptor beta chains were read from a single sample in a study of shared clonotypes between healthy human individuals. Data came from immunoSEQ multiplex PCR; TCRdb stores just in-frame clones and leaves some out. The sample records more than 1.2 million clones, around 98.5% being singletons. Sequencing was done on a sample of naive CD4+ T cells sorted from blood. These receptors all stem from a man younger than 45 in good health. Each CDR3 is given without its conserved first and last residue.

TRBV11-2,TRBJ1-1,ASSLGGGSLNTEAF
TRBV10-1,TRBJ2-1,ASSRAGPADEQF
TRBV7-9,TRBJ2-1,ASSLEPGVEQF
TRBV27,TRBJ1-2,ASSLRHTNYGYT
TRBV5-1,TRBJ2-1,ASRLRPQGGPDEQF
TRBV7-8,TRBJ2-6,ASSLARQGFGANVLT
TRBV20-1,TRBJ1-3,SARGQNTIY
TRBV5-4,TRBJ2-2,ASSLDSGMNTGELF
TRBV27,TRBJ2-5,ASSRSGQGMETQY
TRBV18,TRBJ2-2,ASSPGLADTGELF
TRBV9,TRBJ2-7,ASSVGGAGSYEQY